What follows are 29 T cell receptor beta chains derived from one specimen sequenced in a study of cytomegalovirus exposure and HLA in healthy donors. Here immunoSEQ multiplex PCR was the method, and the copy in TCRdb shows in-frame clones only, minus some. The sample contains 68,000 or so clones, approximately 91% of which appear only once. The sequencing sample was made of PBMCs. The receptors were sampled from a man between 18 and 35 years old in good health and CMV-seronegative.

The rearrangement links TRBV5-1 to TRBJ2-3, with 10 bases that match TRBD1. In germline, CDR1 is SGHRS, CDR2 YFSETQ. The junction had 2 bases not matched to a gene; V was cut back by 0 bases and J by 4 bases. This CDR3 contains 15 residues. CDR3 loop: CASSLGDRGADTQYF. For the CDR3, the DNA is TGCGCCAGCAGCTTGGGGGACAGGGGAGCAGATACGCAGTATTTT.

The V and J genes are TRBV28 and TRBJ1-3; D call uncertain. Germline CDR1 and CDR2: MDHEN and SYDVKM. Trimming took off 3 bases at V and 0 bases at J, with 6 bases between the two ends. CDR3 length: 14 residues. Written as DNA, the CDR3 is TGTGCCAGCAGTTTTCACAACTCTGGAAACACCATATATTTT. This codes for CASSFHNSGNTIYF.

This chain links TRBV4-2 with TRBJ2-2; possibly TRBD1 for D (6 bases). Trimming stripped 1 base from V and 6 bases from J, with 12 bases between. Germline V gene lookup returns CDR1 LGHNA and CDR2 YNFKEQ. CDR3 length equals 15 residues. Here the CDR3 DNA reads TGTGCCAGCAGCCAAGCCGGACAGCTATCCGGGGAGCTGTTTTTT. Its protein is CASSQAGQLSGELFF.

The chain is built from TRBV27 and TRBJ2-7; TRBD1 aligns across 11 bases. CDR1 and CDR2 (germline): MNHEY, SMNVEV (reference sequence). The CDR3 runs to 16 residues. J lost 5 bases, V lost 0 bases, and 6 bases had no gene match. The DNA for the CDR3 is TGTGCCAGCAGTTTATCCTCGGGACAGGGGGTCCACGAGCAGTACTTC. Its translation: CASSLSSGQGVHEQYF.

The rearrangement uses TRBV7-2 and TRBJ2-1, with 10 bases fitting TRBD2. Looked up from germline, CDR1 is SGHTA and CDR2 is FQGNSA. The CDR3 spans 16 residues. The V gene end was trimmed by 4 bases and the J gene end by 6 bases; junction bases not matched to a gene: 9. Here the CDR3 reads CASSSRLAGGINEQFF. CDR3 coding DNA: TGTGCCAGCAGCTCAAGACTAGCGGGTGGAATCAATGAGCAGTTCTTC.

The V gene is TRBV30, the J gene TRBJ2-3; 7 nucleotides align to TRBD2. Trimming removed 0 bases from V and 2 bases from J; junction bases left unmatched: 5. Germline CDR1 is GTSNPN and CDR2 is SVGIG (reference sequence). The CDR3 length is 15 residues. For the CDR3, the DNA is TGTGCCTGGAGTGTAGCTAGCGGACACACAGATACGCAGTATTTT. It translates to CAWSVASGHTDTQYF. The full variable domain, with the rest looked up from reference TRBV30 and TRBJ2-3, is SQTIHQWPATLVQPVGSPLSLECTVEGTSNPNLYWYRQAAGRGLQLLFYSVGIGQISSEVPQNLSASRPQDRQFILSSKKLLLSDSGFYLCAWSVASGHTDTQYFGPGTRLTVL.

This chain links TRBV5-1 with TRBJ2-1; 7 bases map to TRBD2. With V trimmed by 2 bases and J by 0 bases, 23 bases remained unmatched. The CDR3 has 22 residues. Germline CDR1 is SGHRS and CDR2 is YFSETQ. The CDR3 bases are TGCGCCAGCAGCTTCGGCCAGGGAAGTAGGCTAGCGGCCCGGAGCTCCTACAATGAGCAGTTCTTC. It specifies CASSFGQGSRLAARSSYNEQFF.

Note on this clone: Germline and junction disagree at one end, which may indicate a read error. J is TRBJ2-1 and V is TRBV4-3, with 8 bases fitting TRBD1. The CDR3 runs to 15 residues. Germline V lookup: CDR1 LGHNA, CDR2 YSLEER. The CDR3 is CASSPTQGAGAPYVF. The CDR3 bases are TGCGCCAGCAGCCCTACTCAGGGGGCCGGGGCCCCCTATGTCTTC.

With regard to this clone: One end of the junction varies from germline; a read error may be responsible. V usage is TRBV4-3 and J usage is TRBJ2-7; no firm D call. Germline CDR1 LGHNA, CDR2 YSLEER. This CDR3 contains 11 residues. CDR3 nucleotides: TGCGCCAGCAGCCAAGGCAACAGCCTTTCCTTC. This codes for CASSQGNSLSF.

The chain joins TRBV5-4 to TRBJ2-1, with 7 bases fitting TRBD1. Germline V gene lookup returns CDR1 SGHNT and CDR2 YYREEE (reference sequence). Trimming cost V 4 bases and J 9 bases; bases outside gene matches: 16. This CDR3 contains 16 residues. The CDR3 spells CASSHGPTGAESEQFF. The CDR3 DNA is TGTGCCAGCAGCCATGGGCCAACAGGGGCCGAGTCTGAGCAGTTCTTC.

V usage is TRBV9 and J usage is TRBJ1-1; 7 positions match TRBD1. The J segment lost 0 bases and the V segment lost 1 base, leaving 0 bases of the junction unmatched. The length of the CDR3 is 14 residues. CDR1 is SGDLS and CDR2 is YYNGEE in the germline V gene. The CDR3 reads CASSVTGVNTEAFF. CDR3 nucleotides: TGTGCCAGCAGCGTAACAGGGGTGAACACTGAAGCTTTCTTT.

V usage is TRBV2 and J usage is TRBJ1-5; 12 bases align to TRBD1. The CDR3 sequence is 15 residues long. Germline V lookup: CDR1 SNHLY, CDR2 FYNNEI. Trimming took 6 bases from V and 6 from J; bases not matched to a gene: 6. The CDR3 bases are TGTGCCAGCAGGGGACAGGGGGCGCTTATTCAGCCCCAGCATTTT. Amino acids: CASRGQGALIQPQHF.

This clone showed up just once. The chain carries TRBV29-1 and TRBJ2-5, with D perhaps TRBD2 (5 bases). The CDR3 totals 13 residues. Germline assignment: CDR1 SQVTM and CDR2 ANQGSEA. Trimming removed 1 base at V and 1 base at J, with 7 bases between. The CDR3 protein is CSVEAGSQETQYF. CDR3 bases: TGCAGCGTTGAAGCGGGATCCCAAGAGACCCAGTACTTC. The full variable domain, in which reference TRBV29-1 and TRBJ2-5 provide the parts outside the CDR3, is SAVISQKPSRDICQRGTSLTIQCQVDSQVTMMFWYRQQPGQSLTLIATANQGSEATYESGFVIDKFPISRPNLTFSTLTVSNMSPEDSSIYLCSVEAGSQETQYFGPGTRLLVL.

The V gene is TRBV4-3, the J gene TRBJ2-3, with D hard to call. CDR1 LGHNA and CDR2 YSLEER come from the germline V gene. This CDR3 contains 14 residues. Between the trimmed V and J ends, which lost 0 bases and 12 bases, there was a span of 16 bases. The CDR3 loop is CASSQETGSSLQYF. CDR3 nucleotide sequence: TGCGCCAGCAGCCAAGAGACTGGGTCTAGTCTACAGTATTTT.

Written as DNA, the CDR3 is TGTGCCAGCAGCGCCCGGGACAACGAGCAGTACTTC. It is translated as CASSARDNEQYF. J is TRBJ2-7 and V is TRBV11-2, with D maybe TRBD1 (6 bases). V gave up 5 bases and J gave up 5 bases, with 10 bases separating them. The CDR3 has 12 amino acids. Per germline, CDR1 SGHAT and CDR2 FQNNGV.

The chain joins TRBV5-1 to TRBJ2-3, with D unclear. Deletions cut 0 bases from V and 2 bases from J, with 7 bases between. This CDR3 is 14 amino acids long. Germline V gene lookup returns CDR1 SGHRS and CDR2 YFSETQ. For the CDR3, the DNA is TGCGCCAGCAGCTTGGATGGCCTCACAGATACGCAGTATTTT. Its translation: CASSLDGLTDTQYF.

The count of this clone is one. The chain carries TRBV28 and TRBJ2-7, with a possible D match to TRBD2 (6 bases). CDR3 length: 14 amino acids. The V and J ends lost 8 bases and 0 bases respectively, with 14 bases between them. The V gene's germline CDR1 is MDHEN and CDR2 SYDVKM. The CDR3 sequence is CASRRRDFSYEQYF. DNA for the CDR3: TGTGCCAGCCGACGACGGGACTTCTCCTACGAGCAGTACTTC.

The CDR3 sequence: CASSQDSGRYTEAFF. The CDR3 bases are TGCGCCAGCAGCCAAGATAGCGGCAGATACACTGAAGCTTTCTTT. J is TRBJ1-1 and V is TRBV4-3; D not certain. The germline CDR1 and CDR2 sequences are LGHNA and YSLEER. This CDR3 is built from 15 residues. The V gene lost 0 bases and the J gene lost 3 bases, with 11 bases spanning the gap.

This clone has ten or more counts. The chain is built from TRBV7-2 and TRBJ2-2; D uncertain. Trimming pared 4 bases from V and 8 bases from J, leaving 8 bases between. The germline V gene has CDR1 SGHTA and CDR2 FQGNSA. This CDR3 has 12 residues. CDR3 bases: TGTGCCAGCAGCTATCGGTGGGGGGAGCTGTTTTTT. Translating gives CASSYRWGELFF.

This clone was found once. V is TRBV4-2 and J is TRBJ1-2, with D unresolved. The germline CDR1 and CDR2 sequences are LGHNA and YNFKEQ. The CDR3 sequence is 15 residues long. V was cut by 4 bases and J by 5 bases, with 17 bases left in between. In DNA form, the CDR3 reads TGTGCCAGCAGCCCAAGGGAGGGCAGTGGGTATGGCTACACCTTC. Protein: CASSPREGSGYGYTF.

The CDR3 DNA sequence: TGTGCCAGCAGCCACCGGACAGGTCGAAGTGAAGCTTTCTTT. It specifies CASSHRTGRSEAFF. The V call is TRBV14, the J call TRBJ1-1; 7 nucleotides agree with TRBD1. Germline V gives CDR1 SGHDN, CDR2 FVKESK. The CDR3 sequence is 14 residues long. Unmatched junction bases numbered 8, after V lost 3 bases and J lost 7 bases.

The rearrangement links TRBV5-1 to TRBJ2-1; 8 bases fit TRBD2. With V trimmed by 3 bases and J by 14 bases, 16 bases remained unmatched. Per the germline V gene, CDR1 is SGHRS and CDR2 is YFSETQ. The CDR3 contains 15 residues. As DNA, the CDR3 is TGCGCCAGCAGCTCCATAGCGGGATCCCCCGAGGGAAAGTTCTTC. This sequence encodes CASSSIAGSPEGKFF.

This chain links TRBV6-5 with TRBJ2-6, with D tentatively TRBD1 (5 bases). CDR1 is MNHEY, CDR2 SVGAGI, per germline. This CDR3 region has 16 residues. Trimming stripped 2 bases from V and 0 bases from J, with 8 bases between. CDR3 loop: CASSYGAASGANVLTF. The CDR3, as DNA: TGTGCCAGCAGTTACGGGGCAGCCTCTGGGGCCAACGTCCTGACTTTC.

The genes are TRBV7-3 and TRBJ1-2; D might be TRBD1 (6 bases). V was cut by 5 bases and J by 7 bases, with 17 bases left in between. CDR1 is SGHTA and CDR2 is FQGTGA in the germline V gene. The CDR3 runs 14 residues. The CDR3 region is CASSPFEGVGGYTF. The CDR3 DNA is TGTGCCAGCAGCCCTTTCGAGGGGGTAGGTGGCTACACCTTC.

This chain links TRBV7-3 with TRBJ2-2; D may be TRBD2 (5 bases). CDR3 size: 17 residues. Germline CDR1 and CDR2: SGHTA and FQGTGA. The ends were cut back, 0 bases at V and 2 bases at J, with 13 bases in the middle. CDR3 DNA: TGTGCCAGCAGCTTAACGGGTGGCGGGTCTAACACCGGGGAGCTGTTTTTT. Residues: CASSLTGGGSNTGELFF. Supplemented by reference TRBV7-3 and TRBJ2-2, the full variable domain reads GAGVSQTPSNKVTEKGKYVELRCDPISGHTALYWYRQSLGQGPEFLIYFQGTGAADDSGLPNDRFFAVRPEGSVSTLKIQRTERGDSAVYLCASSLTGGGSNTGELFFGEGSRLTVL.

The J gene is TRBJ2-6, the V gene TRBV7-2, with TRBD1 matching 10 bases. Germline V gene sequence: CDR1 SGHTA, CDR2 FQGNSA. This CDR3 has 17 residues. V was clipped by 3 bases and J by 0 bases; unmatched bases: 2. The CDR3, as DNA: TGTGCCAGCAGCTTCGGGACAGGGGACTCTGGGGCCAACGTCCTGACTTTC. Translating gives CASSFGTGDSGANVLTF.

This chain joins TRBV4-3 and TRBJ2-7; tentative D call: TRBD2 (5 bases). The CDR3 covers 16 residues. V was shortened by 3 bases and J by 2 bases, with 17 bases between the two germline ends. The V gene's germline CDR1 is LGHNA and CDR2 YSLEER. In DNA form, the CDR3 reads TGCGCCAGCAGCCACACCTTAGTAAAGACTACCTACGAGCAGTACTTC. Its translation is CASSHTLVKTTYEQYF.

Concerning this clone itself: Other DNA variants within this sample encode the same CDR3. The CDR3 DNA sequence: TGCGCCAGCAGCTCGACTAGCGGCTCCTACGAGCAGTACTTC. It translates to CASSSTSGSYEQYF. The V and J genes are TRBV5-1 and TRBJ2-7, with 9 bases fitting TRBD2. Germline V gives CDR1 SGHRS, CDR2 YFSETQ. This CDR3 spans 14 amino acids. Trimming took 3 bases from V and 0 from J; bases not matched to a gene: 1.

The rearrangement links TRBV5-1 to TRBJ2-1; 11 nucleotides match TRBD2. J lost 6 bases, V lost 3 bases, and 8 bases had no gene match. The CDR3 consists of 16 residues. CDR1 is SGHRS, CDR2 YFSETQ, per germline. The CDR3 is CASSSLTSGNANEQFF. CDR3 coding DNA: TGCGCCAGCAGCTCCCTGACTAGCGGGAACGCCAATGAGCAGTTCTTC.